This T cell receptor (beta chain) was found in a study of beta chain features in type 1 diabetes (dated by TCRdb to 2017 to 2018). Regarding the complete study: No differences in mean age, gender distribution, total cell number or subset yield were found between patients and healthy donors. Naive and central memory subsets were obtained from all 30 or so donors, but regulatory and stem cell-like memory subsets were isolated from only 8 patients and roughly eight healthy donors. The study compared the TCRB repertoires of sorted circulating CD4+ T cell subsets in recently diagnosed type 1 diabetes patients with those in matched healthy donors. A total of approximately 99,000,000 sorted cells were examined across all samples, and RNA yield correlated strongly with the number of cells per subset.

What the work shows at the level of the full study, not this receptor alone: Because cDNA was sequenced instead of genomic DNA, highly expressing activated cells could be over-represented, though the groups showed no difference in activation or CD3 levels. Naive, central memory and regulatory TCRB repertoires appeared more similar among patients than among healthy donors. Shorter templates might be favored by PCR, yet because patient and control samples were amplified and corrected together, any such skew would affect both groups equally. At VDJ recombination sites, type 1 diabetes patients had fewer insertions and more deleted nucleotides, which implies abnormalities in thymic rearrangement. Because the HLA sub-analyses included only small numbers of individuals, any influence of HLA type on TCRB rearrangement was left unresolved. A moderate but significant shortening of TCRB CDR3 length was observed in type 1 diabetes patients in all four CD4+ subsets.

A single peripheral blood draw of 90 to 150 mL on average was collected from each donor into heparinised tubes. A BD FACSAria II and a panel including CD45RO, CCR7, CD25, CD127, CD95 and CD27 were used to sort naive, central memory, regulatory and stem cell-like memory CD4+ T cells. Every sorted population had a purity above 95%. Right away, PBMCs were isolated by Lymphoprep density gradient centrifugation and were stained directly, with no culture step. So that batch effects would be minimized, each experiment stained and sorted samples in pairs, pairing one healthy donor with one patient. All of the isolated RNA was reverse transcribed with the High Capacity cDNA Reverse Transcription Kit, so expressed TCRB transcripts were sequenced. Deep immunoSEQ sequencing was applied to naive, central memory and regulatory T cell samples, giving an average of about 3.7 million total reads per sample. After sorted cells were lysed in RLT buffer, RNA was extracted with DNase-treated RNeasy Micro or Mini kits, with the choice depending on cell number. To prevent cross-contamination, every cell subset was processed on its own, while patient and healthy donor samples were processed together. The immunoSEQ multiplex PCR was used to amplify TCRB sequences from cDNA, yielding 87-bp fragments that span the CDR3 region. Amplicons were sequenced on the Illumina HiSeq platform. In the source study's methods: PCR bias was computationally corrected using synthetic template baselines, reads within Hamming distance 2 were collapsed, and singletons that could not be merged were discarded. Reads were aligned to IMGT to assign V, D and J genes, CDR3 length, and insertions or deletions at six rearrangement sites. Clonotype counts were normalized to sorted cell number within each subset before computing true diversity and Gini coefficients with the tcR R package. Repertoire sharing was quantified using the overlap coefficient calculated on TCRB nucleotide sequences. In TCRdb, the immuneACCESS table is reduced to in-frame sequences with V and J assigned. These tables do not hold every clone; where another copy was compared, an unresolved V gene accounts for under half, and the others remain unexplained. V, J and clone size derive from that table, while D and trimming were established from the DNA sequence. Across this sample there are nearly 350,000 clones, with 6.5% to 10% seen only once. The ten top clones hold around 0.44% of the sample.

As regards this clone: Its cognate antigen has yet to be identified. Base qualities are missing; no much larger clone stands one base away.

The TCR comes from a woman between 18 and 29 years old in good health. The sample taken for sequencing was central memory CD4+ T cells from blood.

The CDR3: CASSPTRTGGHGYTF. The bases read TGTGCCAGCAGCCCTACCCGGACAGGGGGCCATGGCTACACCTTC. The chain employs TRBV7-2 and TRBJ1-2; TRBD1 agrees with 11 junctional bases. Germline trimming: 5 bases from V, 6 bases from J; junction bases outside gene matches: 8. From the cysteine through the phenylalanine, the CDR3 covers 15 amino acids. Here the CDR3 DNA is all that survives: 45 bases in frame from base 1. Taken from the germline V gene, the CDR1 and CDR2 loops are SGHTA and FQGNSA.